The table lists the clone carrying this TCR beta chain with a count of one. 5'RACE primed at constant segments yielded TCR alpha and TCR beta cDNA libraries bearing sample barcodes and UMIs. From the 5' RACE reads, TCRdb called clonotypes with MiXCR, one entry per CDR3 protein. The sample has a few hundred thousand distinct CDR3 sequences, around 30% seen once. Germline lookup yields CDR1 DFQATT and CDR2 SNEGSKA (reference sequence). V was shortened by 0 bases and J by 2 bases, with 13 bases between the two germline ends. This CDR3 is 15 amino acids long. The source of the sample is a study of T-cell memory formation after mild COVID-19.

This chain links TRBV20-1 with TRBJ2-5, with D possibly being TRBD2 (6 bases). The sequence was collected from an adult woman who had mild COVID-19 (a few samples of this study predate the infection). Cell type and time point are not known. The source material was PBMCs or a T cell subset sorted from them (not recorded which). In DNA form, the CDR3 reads TGCAGTGCTAGAGATGTGAGGGCGGGGCAAGAGACCCAGTACTTC. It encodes CSARDVRAGQETQYF.